The T cell receptor beta chain described here comes from a study of T cell repertoires in cytomegalovirus infection. Study in general: Matching HLA type and CMV infection were both indicated by public TCR beta signatures. Study-level points and caveats: Summed frequency of public TCR beta families distinguished CMV carriers with the relevant HLA.

V dropped 5 bases and J dropped 11 bases, with 13 bases sitting between them. This CDR3 is built from 12 residues. Concerning this clonotype: Its antigen is unidentified.

TCRdb redid the calling of the reads with MiXCR, one entry per CDR3 protein. The data contain some 940,000 distinct CDR3 sequences, more than 25% of them seen just once; the ten biggest clones take up 11% to 15%. This material consisted of cultured CD8+ T cells from PBMCs, taken from culture after CMV antigen stimulation. The clonotype was recovered from a human donor in good health (CMV status not recorded). Some clones in this sample may be carry-over from other donors' samples. The chain links TRBV12-3 or TRBV12-4 to TRBJ2-1; D is possibly TRBD1 (5 bases). CDR3 in amino acids: CASSPDSFKQFF. DNA for the CDR3: TGTGCCAGCAGTCCTGACAGTTTTAAGCAGTTCTTC.